This TCR beta chain was recorded in a study of T cell responses to AZD1222 COVID-19 vaccine. Across the study: Pooling was applied to second doses at about 4 or about 12 weeks.

Study outcomes and limitations: Spike-specific TCR depth and breadth grew after two AZD1222 doses. Baseline testing showed seropositivity in only a handful of AZD1222 recipients. CD4 TCRs covered the whole spike, strongest at regions 160-218 and 743-854.

TCRdb's copy holds only in-frame clones and misses some; the assay was immunoSEQ multiplex PCR. The table lists fewer than 90,000 clones, about 88% of them singletons, with approximately 10% in the top ten. A note on this clone: Its antigen is currently unknown.

The germline gives CDR1 LNHDA, CDR2 SQIVND (reference sequence). The CDR3 is 12 amino acids. V lost 3 bases to trimming and J lost 5 bases, with 7 bases between them. The rearrangement uses TRBV19 and TRBJ1-1; the D is unclear. The sequence was obtained from an adult in good health. The sequenced sample was peripheral blood, obtained on day 0 of AZD1222 vaccination. The CDR3 bases are TGTGCCAGTAGTATTGGTCGGACTGAAGCTTTCTTT. It specifies CASSIGRTEAFF.